Below, 18 T cell receptor beta chains from the same sample are listed, as sequenced in a study of radiotherapy plus CTLA-4 blockade in lung cancer. Produced via immunoSEQ multiplex PCR; TCRdb's table is partial and in-frame only. The sample shows 40,000 or so clones, roughly 60% of them seen only once. Sequencing was performed on peripheral blood, taken from a patient treated with radiotherapy plus ipilimumab. The receptors stem from a human donor with non-small cell lung cancer who had a partial response to radiotherapy plus ipilimumab.

A few counts support this clone. The CDR3 sequence is CASSSGSGSQYGYTF. CDR3 sequence (DNA): TGTGCCAGCAGCTCGGGATCCGGGTCCCAATACGGCTACACCTTC. The chain is built from TRBV7-3 and TRBJ1-2; D gene uncertain. CDR1 SGHTA and CDR2 FQGTGA come from the germline V gene. The CDR3 is 15 amino acids. V dropped 4 bases and J dropped 8 bases, with 20 bases sitting between them.

The rearrangement uses TRBV5-1 and TRBJ1-2, with a tentative D call TRBD1 (6 bases). CDR1 is SGHRS and CDR2 is YFSETQ in the germline V gene. The V and J ends lost 0 bases and 7 bases respectively, with 13 bases between them. CDR3 length: 14 amino acids. The CDR3 protein is CASSLDAGASGYTF. The CDR3 DNA follows: TGCGCCAGCAGCTTGGACGCGGGGGCGTCTGGCTACACCTTC.

In its sample, this clone was seen once. The CDR3 DNA reads as TGTGCCAGCAGCCAGCCCGGGGAAGATTCACCCCTCCACTTT. This sequence encodes CASSQPGEDSPLHF. V is TRBV11-2 and J is TRBJ1-6; D not resolved. V gave up 5 bases and J gave up 8 bases, with 13 bases separating them. The germline V gene has CDR1 SGHAT and CDR2 FQNNGV. This CDR3 has 14 residues.

The rearrangement joins TRBV18 to TRBJ2-5; D might be TRBD2 (6 bases). The length of the CDR3 is 15 residues. Trimming cost V 3 bases and J 2 bases, with 13 bases left between them. In germline, CDR1 is KGHSH, CDR2 LQKENI. Here the CDR3 reads CASSPRRAAQETQYF. DNA for the CDR3: TGTGCCAGCTCACCCCGGAGGGCCGCTCAAGAGACCCAGTACTTC.

This clone has just a few counts. The CDR3, as DNA: TGTGCCAGCAGCTTACAGGGGTCTTCCGGGGAGCTGTTTTTT. Amino acid sequence: CASSLQGSSGELFF. V usage is TRBV7-2 and J usage is TRBJ2-2; TRBD1 might be the D (6 bases). This CDR3 region has 14 residues. CDR1 is SGHTA, CDR2 FQGNSA, per germline. Trimming removed 2 bases from V and 6 bases from J, with 10 bases in between. The variable domain in full, completed from reference TRBV7-2 and TRBJ2-2, reads GAGVSQSPSNKVTEKGKDVELRCDPISGHTALYWYRQSLGQGLEFLIYFQGNSAPDKSGLPSDRFSAERTGGSVSTLTIQRTQQEDSAVYLCASSLQGSSGELFFGEGSRLTVL.

V is TRBV6-5 and J is TRBJ2-7; D not certain. The CDR3 runs 13 residues. CDR1 and CDR2 from the germline V gene are MNHEY and SVGAGI. V was shortened by 0 bases and J by 2 bases, with 5 bases between the two germline ends. The CDR3 here is CASSYSRTYEQYF. As DNA, the CDR3 is TGTGCCAGCAGTTACTCGAGAACCTACGAGCAGTACTTC.

In its sample, this clone is medium-sized. V gene TRBV30 combines with J gene TRBJ2-7; tentatively, D is TRBD1 (6 bases). Trimming left V 2 bases short and J 5 bases short, with 13 bases between. Germline CDR1 GTSNPN, CDR2 SVGIG (reference sequence). This CDR3 has 13 residues. The DNA of the CDR3 is TGTGCCTGGAGTAACCGGGACACTAACGAGCAGTACTTC. This encodes CAWSNRDTNEQYF. The variable domain in full, completed from reference TRBV30 and TRBJ2-7, reads SQTIHQWPATLVQPVGSPLSLECTVEGTSNPNLYWYRQAAGRGLQLLFYSVGIGQISSEVPQNLSASRPQDRQFILSSKKLLLSDSGFYLCAWSNRDTNEQYFGPGTRLTVT.

Relative to its sample, this clone is medium-sized. The sample carries other DNA sequences with the same CDR3. The chain links TRBV30 to TRBJ1-5; D gene unclear. The CDR3 contains 13 residues. Germline V gene sequence: CDR1 GTSNPN, CDR2 SVGIG (reference sequence). Trimming left V 4 bases short and J 0 bases short, with 7 bases between. DNA for the CDR3: TGTGCCTGGACACTAGATAGCAATCAGCCCCAGCATTTT. Its translation: CAWTLDSNQPQHF.

The chain uses TRBV2 and TRBJ1-3; TRBD1 matches at 7 bases. The CDR3 runs 12 residues. With 8 bases clipped from V and 2 bases from J, the junction kept 0 bases outside the gene matches. Germline loops: CDR1 SNHLY, CDR2 FYNNEI. CDR3 nucleotide sequence: TGTGCCAGCGGACAGGCTGGAAACACCATATATTTT. This translates into CASGQAGNTIYF.

The CDR3 nucleotides are TGTGCCAGCAGTTACACCGAGCGGGTAACAGATACGCAGTATTTT. Its protein product is CASSYTERVTDTQYF. The chain employs TRBV6-6 and TRBJ2-3, with D possibly TRBD2 on 6 matching bases. Germline V gene sequence: CDR1 MNHNY, CDR2 SVGAGI (reference sequence). The CDR3 runs 15 residues. V shed 2 bases and J shed 3 bases, with 12 bases lying between them.

The rearrangement uses TRBV16 and TRBJ2-5; D is ambiguous. The V gene lost 3 bases and the J gene lost 4 bases, with 6 bases spanning the gap. Germline loops: CDR1 KGHSY, CDR2 FQNENV. This CDR3 spans 12 amino acids. CDR3 region: CASSHPGETQYF. The CDR3 coding sequence is TGTGCCAGCAGCCATCCCGGAGAGACCCAGTACTTC.

The rearrangement links TRBV7-3 to TRBJ2-3; possibly TRBD2 for D (5 bases). The length of the CDR3 is 18 residues. V lost 2 bases and J 0 bases, leaving 18 bases between the germline ends. Germline V lookup: CDR1 SGHTA, CDR2 FQGTGA. The CDR3 region is CASSLRGGPRASTDTQYF. Written as DNA, the CDR3 is TGTGCCAGCAGCTTACGCGGCGGGCCTCGTGCTAGCACAGATACGCAGTATTTT.

V is TRBV5-4 and J is TRBJ2-4, with 9 bases lining up with TRBD1. Germline V gene data show CDR1 as SGHNT and CDR2 as YYREEE (reference sequence). The CDR3 runs 16 residues. The V and J ends lost 3 bases and 9 bases, in that order; junction bases with no gene match: 13. The CDR3 nucleotides are TGTGCCAGCAGCTCACGCGACAGGGGGATCACGGGCATTCAGTACTTC. It specifies CASSSRDRGITGIQYF.

This clone came up a few times. The chain recombines TRBV15 with TRBJ1-5; D call uncertain. This CDR3 region has 14 residues. The V and J ends lost 5 bases and 1 base respectively, with 9 bases between them. Germline V CDR1 and CDR2: LNHNV, YYDKDF (reference sequence). CDR3 sequence: CATSGQRSNQPQHF. The CDR3 coding sequence is TGTGCCACCAGCGGGCAGAGAAGCAATCAGCCCCAGCATTTT.

This clone counts as medium-sized. The V call is TRBV10-3, the J call TRBJ1-1; D call uncertain. With 6 bases removed from V and 1 base from J, the gap between germline ends came to 6 bases. The CDR3 loop spans 12 amino acids. Per the germline V gene, CDR1 is ENHRY and CDR2 is SYGVKD. The CDR3 sequence: CAIRQQNTEAFF. The CDR3 coding sequence is TGTGCCATCAGACAGCAGAACACTGAAGCTTTCTTT.

The V gene is TRBV5-4, the J gene TRBJ1-2; 8 nucleotides agree with TRBD1. The ends lost 4 bases at V and 6 bases at J; junction bases unmatched: 8. The CDR3 runs 14 residues. Germline V gene sequence: CDR1 SGHNT, CDR2 YYREEE (reference sequence). CDR3: CASSDQGALNGYTF. DNA of the CDR3: TGTGCCAGCAGCGATCAGGGGGCGCTCAATGGCTACACCTTC.

The chain is built from TRBV11-2 and TRBJ2-6; 7 bases line up with TRBD1. The CDR3 is 16 residues long. With 6 bases clipped from V and 2 bases from J, the junction kept 7 bases outside the gene matches. Per the germline V gene, CDR1 is SGHAT and CDR2 is FQNNGV. The chain's CDR3 is CASRDREKPGANVLTF. DNA for the CDR3: TGTGCCAGCAGAGACAGGGAAAAACCTGGGGCCAACGTCCTGACTTTC.

This chain uses TRBV5-1 with TRBJ2-7; 9 bases line up with TRBD1. Germline V gives CDR1 SGHRS, CDR2 YFSETQ. The CDR3 length is 17 residues. J gave up 0 bases and V 4 bases, and 11 bases lay outside the gene matches. CDR3 bases: TGCGCCAGCAGCCCTGGGCCAAGGACAGGGGACTCCTACGAGCAGTACTTC. It encodes CASSPGPRTGDSYEQYF.